This TCR beta chain comes out of a study of vaccination and CD4 T cells after COVID-19. Across the whole study: Stimulation used overlapping spike peptides from SARS-CoV-2, HCoV-NL63, HCoV-OC43 and HCoV-229E.

Described treatment: roughly ten-day PBMC culture with coronavirus spike peptide pools or control peptides (ViraFEST assay). ViraFEST used peptide pools to expand antigen-specific T cells and subsequently sequenced their TCRs. Patients returned positive PCR results between March and December 2020, earlier than US Alpha, Beta and Delta variants. Cultured CD4+ T cell DNA underwent sequencing with the Oncomine TCR Beta short-read assay. Genomic DNA was extracted from cultured CD4+ T cells. TCRdb analysed the PCR reads with MiXCR anew, one entry per CDR3 protein. The sample holds about 4,000 distinct CDR3 sequences, over 15% seen once. This clonotype is large by share. No antigen is known for it. The V segment lost 6 bases and the J segment 4 bases; nucleotides outside the gene matches: 6. The germline CDR1 and CDR2 sequences are DFQATT and SNEGSKA (reference sequence). The CDR3 loop spans 15 amino acids.

The gene calls are TRBV20-1 and TRBJ2-2, with 12 bases matching TRBD1. Sequencing used CD4+ T cells from blood, cultured in vitro. The receptor was derived from a human donor who had recovered from COVID-19. CDR3 DNA sequence: TGCAGTGCCAGGGGACAGGGGGCACTCACCGGGGAGCTGTTTTTT. Its protein product is CSARGQGALTGELFF.